One and the same sample provided the 10 T cell receptor beta chains below, sequenced in a study of shared clonotypes between healthy human individuals. Generated by immunoSEQ multiplex PCR, the TCRdb table keeps only in-frame clones and is missing some. The repertoire has about 2.4 million clones, 90% to 95% of them found once; the top ten carry around 0.14%. The sample consisted of naive CD4+ T cells sorted from blood. Subset meaning: CD45RA+ positively selected. The receptors derive from a man younger than 35 in good health.

V and J are TRBV19 and TRBJ1-1; no definite D call. The CDR3 totals 13 residues. From germline, CDR1 is LNHDA and CDR2 SQIVND (reference sequence). V was pared by 6 bases and J by 5 bases, with 13 bases between. The CDR3 sequence is CASRTVVGTEAFF. The CDR3 bases are TGTGCCAGTAGAACAGTGGTGGGTACTGAAGCTTTCTTT.

The chain links TRBV28 to TRBJ2-2, with D possibly being TRBD2 (6 bases). The germline V and J ends were trimmed by 8 bases and 6 bases, with 13 bases remaining between them. This CDR3 has 13 amino acids. CDR1 and CDR2 from the germline V gene are MDHEN and SYDVKM. The CDR3 sequence is CASGAREPGELFF. DNA for the CDR3: TGTGCCAGCGGGGCACGGGAGCCCGGGGAGCTGTTTTTT.

V is TRBV5-5 and J is TRBJ2-5, with 9 positions matching TRBD1. Losses at the gene ends were 4 bases for V and 3 bases for J; bases not matched to a gene: 4. The CDR3 loop spans 14 amino acids. Germline V gives CDR1 SGHKS, CDR2 YYEKEE (reference sequence). CDR3 protein: CASSPRTGEETQYF. The CDR3 coding sequence is TGTGCCAGCAGCCCACGGACAGGGGAAGAGACCCAGTACTTC.

The V gene is TRBV27, the J gene TRBJ2-6; D remains ambiguous. The CDR3 totals 15 residues. V was pared by 4 bases and J by 0 bases, with 7 bases between. CDR1 and CDR2 from the germline V gene are MNHEY and SMNVEV (reference sequence). CDR3 sequence reads: CASSYTGSGANVLTF. The CDR3, as DNA: TGTGCCAGCAGTTATACCGGCTCTGGGGCCAACGTCCTGACTTTC. The whole variable domain, remainder taken from reference TRBV27 and TRBJ2-6, is EAQVTQNPRYLITVTGKKLTVTCSQNMNHEYMSWYRQDPGLGLRQIYYSMNVEVTDKGDVPEGYKVSRKEKRNFPLILESPSPNQTSLYFCASSYTGSGANVLTFGAGSRLTVL.

This clone was found once. The chain employs TRBV2 and TRBJ1-2; D not resolved. Germline V lookup: CDR1 SNHLY, CDR2 FYNNEI. With 3 bases removed from V and 8 bases from J, the gap between germline ends came to 16 bases. The CDR3 spans 14 residues. CDR3 coding DNA: TGTGCCAGCAGTGACTCTACATCGGTGGGAGGCTACACCTTC. It codes for CASSDSTSVGGYTF.

Note on this clone: Within the sample, other DNA sequences also encode this same CDR3. The chain combines TRBV5-1 with TRBJ2-7; D is uncertain. This CDR3 region has 12 residues. CDR1 and CDR2 (germline): SGHRS, YFSETQ. The V end lost 0 bases, the J end lost 4 bases, and 5 bases lay between the germline ends. The CDR3 region has the DNA TGCGCCAGCAGCTTGGGCCAGTACGAGCAGTACTTC. This gives the protein CASSLGQYEQYF.

This sequence joins TRBV6-5 and TRBJ2-2; the D gene is possibly TRBD2 (7 bases). Trimming removed 3 bases from V and 6 bases from J, with 14 bases in between. The CDR3 totals 15 residues. Germline V lookup: CDR1 MNHEY, CDR2 SVGAGI. The CDR3 region is CASSYRGGSAGELFF. DNA of the CDR3: TGTGCCAGCAGTTATCGCGGGGGCTCTGCCGGGGAGCTGTTTTTT.

The CDR3 reads CASMHREDYEQYF. The CDR3, as DNA: TGTGCCAGCATGCACCGGGAAGATTACGAGCAGTACTTC. This chain connects TRBV2 to TRBJ2-7, with D tentatively TRBD2 (5 bases). The germline CDR1 and CDR2 sequences are SNHLY and FYNNEI. This CDR3 comprises 13 residues. V was cut by 7 bases and J by 4 bases, with 14 bases left in between.

The rearrangement joins TRBV2 to TRBJ2-5, with a possible D match to TRBD2 (5 bases). Trimming shortened V by 8 bases and J by 5 bases, and 12 bases separated the two germline ends. CDR1 and CDR2 (germline): SNHLY, FYNNEI. The CDR3 spans 12 residues. Written as DNA, the CDR3 is TGTGCCAGCGGGAGTAGTTGGGAGACCCAGTACTTC. Its translation: CASGSSWETQYF. Combining the CDR3 with reference TRBV2 and TRBJ2-5 gives the whole variable domain EPEVTQTPSHQVTQMGQEVILRCVPISNHLYFYWYRQILGQKVEFLVSFYNNEISEKSEIFDDQFSVERPDGSNFTLKIRSTKLEDSAMYFCASGSSWETQYFGPGTRLLVL.

CDR3 sequence (DNA): TGTGCCAGCAGCTATGGACAGTTCTCTGGAAACACCATATATTTT. The encoded protein is CASSYGQFSGNTIYF. The V gene is TRBV6-5, the J gene TRBJ1-3; perhaps TRBD1 as D (6 bases). Trimming shortened V by 6 bases and J by 0 bases, and 12 bases separated the two germline ends. This CDR3 has 15 amino acids. Germline V gene lookup returns CDR1 MNHEY and CDR2 SVGAGI.